This TCR beta chain is from a study of blood T cell repertoires in COVID-19. The CDR3 loop spans 14 amino acids. Germline V gene lookup returns CDR1 SGHVS and CDR2 FQNEAQ. The V end lost 5 bases, the J end lost 1 base, and 11 bases lay between the germline ends. Clones were read by immunoSEQ multiplex PCR, and TCRdb kept only the in-frame ones, dropping some. This sample has approximately 300,000 clones; approximately 85% occur once, and the top ten carry about 1%. Sequenced sample: peripheral blood. The sequence was collected from a human donor with COVID-19, enrolled during active disease. The donor label of this sample is uncertain. The gene calls are TRBV7-8 and TRBJ1-1, with D perhaps matching TRBD1 (5 bases). DNA for the CDR3: TGTGCCAGCAGCCGAGGGGCTTCGAACACTGAAGCTTTCTTT. This gives the protein CASSRGASNTEAFF.